The 13 T cell receptor beta chains in this list originate from one sample, sequenced in a study of shared clonotypes between healthy human individuals. Only in-frame clones appear in the TCRdb table, and some are missing; sequencing was by immunoSEQ multiplex PCR. In the table there are millions of clones, approximately 95% of which are singletons. Sequencing was done on a sample of naive CD4+ T cells sorted from blood. The subset is: CD45RA+ positively selected. These receptors originate from a man younger than 30 in good health.

The chain is built from TRBV28 and TRBJ2-7; 9 bases are shared with TRBD1. The CDR3 is 15 amino acids. Germline-derived CDR1 and CDR2 are MDHEN and SYDVKM. The V gene end was trimmed by 5 bases and the J gene end by 4 bases; junction bases not matched to a gene: 9. In DNA form, the CDR3 reads TGTGCCAGCAGTCCCCCGGGACAGGGAAGATACGAGCAGTACTTC. Amino acids: CASSPPGQGRYEQYF. Supplemented by reference TRBV28 and TRBJ2-7, the full variable domain reads DVKVTQSSRYLVKRTGEKVFLECVQDMDHENMFWYRQDPGLGLRLIYFSYDVKMKEKGDIPEGYSVSREKKERFSLILESASTNQTSMYLCASSPPGQGRYEQYFGPGTRLTVT.

This clone was detected once. This chain connects TRBV7-2 to TRBJ2-7; no clear D gene. V was shortened by 6 bases and J by 0 bases, with 9 bases between the two germline ends. The germline V gene has CDR1 SGHTA and CDR2 FQGNSA. This CDR3 comprises 13 residues. The CDR3, as DNA: TGTGCCAGCAGTCAACAGAGCTCCTACGAGCAGTACTTC. The encoded protein is CASSQQSSYEQYF.

The chain couples TRBV1 to TRBJ2-5; the D call of TRBD2 is as the table states it, not checked on the DNA. TRBV1 is shown as a pseudogene. CDR3 length: 16 residues. The CDR3, as DNA: TGCACCAGCAGCCAGGGACTAGCGGGAATAGAGGAGACCCAGTACTTC. It specifies CTSSQGLAGIEETQYF.

The chain uses TRBV9 and TRBJ2-3, with D hard to call. V was pared by 0 bases and J by 3 bases, with 20 bases between. The CDR3 is 18 amino acids. In germline, CDR1 is SGDLS, CDR2 YYNGEE. The CDR3 bases are TGTGCCAGCAGCGTAGGAAACGTCGGTGGTAGATTGACAGATACGCAGTATTTT. Translated: CASSVGNVGGRLTDTQYF. Using reference TRBV9 and TRBJ2-3 for the parts outside the CDR3, the full variable domain is DSGVTQTPKHLITATGQRVTLRCSPRSGDLSVYWYQQSLDQGLQFLIQYYNGEERAKGNILERFSAQQFPDLHSELNLSSLELGDSALYFCASSVGNVGGRLTDTQYFGPGTRLTVL.

The chain joins TRBV18 to TRBJ2-5; no clear D. The length of the CDR3 is 14 residues. Germline V lookup: CDR1 KGHSH, CDR2 LQKENI. Trimming took off 3 bases at V and 4 bases at J, with 12 bases between the two ends. The CDR3, as DNA: TGTGCCAGCTCACCTCCCGGCTTATTAGAGACCCAGTACTTC. Amino acid sequence: CASSPPGLLETQYF. The whole variable domain, filled in from reference TRBV18 and TRBJ2-5, reads NAGVMQNPRHLVRRRGQEARLRCSPMKGHSHVYWYRQLPEEGLKFMVYLQKENIIDESGMPKERFSAEFPKEGPSILRIQQVVRGDSAAYFCASSPPGLLETQYFGPGTRLLVL.

The chain recombines TRBV4-1 with TRBJ2-4; 11 bases map to TRBD2. CDR1 is MGHRA and CDR2 is YSYEKL in the germline V gene. The V segment lost 0 bases and the J segment 3 bases; nucleotides outside the gene matches: 13. CDR3 length: 20 residues. The CDR3 coding sequence is TGCGCCAGCAGCCAAGATCGAGGGATACTAGCGGGAGCACTCAAAAACATTCAGTACTTC. Its translation is CASSQDRGILAGALKNIQYF.

With regard to this clone: Other DNA sequences in this sample translate to the same CDR3. The chain has TRBV5-1 and TRBJ2-3; tentatively, D is TRBD2 (6 bases). The CDR3 length is 15 residues. The ends were cut back, 0 bases at V and 0 bases at J, with 8 bases in the middle. CDR1 and CDR2 from the germline V gene are SGHRS and YFSETQ. In DNA, the CDR3 is TGCGCCAGCAGCTTGGACGGGAGAAGCACAGATACGCAGTATTTT. Translating gives CASSLDGRSTDTQYF.

This chain connects TRBV7-2 to TRBJ2-7; maybe TRBD2 (6 bases). The CDR3 has 15 residues. V lost 1 base and J lost 0, with 10 bases in between. Germline CDR1 reads SGHTA; CDR2 reads FQGNSA. The CDR3 nucleotides are TGTGCCAGCAGCTTAGGAATACTAGCCTCCTACGAGCAGTACTTC. It yields the protein CASSLGILASYEQYF.

The rearrangement links TRBV10-2 to TRBJ1-3; tentatively, D is TRBD1 (5 bases). Germline CDR1 reads WSHSY; CDR2 reads SAAADI. The CDR3 sequence is 15 residues long. V was trimmed by 2 bases and J by 4 bases, leaving 12 bases between them. The DNA of the CDR3 is TGCGCCAGCAGTGAGCAAGGGGTTTCAGGAAACACCATATATTTT. Its protein is CASSEQGVSGNTIYF.

The chain links TRBV11-3 to TRBJ2-7; 8 nucleotides agree with TRBD2. J was trimmed by 5 bases and V by 5 bases; bases with no gene match: 17. Germline V gene sequence: CDR1 SGHNT, CDR2 YENEEA. The length of the CDR3 is 17 residues. The CDR3 bases are TGTGCCAGCAGCCTCCGAAGTAAGCGGGAGATAAAACACGAGCAGTACTTC. It codes for CASSLRSKREIKHEQYF.

CDR3 DNA sequence: TGTGCCAGCACGGACGGGGCCCTCTCCTCCTACGAGCAGTACTTC. Amino acids: CASTDGALSSYEQYF. V is TRBV2 and J is TRBJ2-7, with D perhaps TRBD1 or TRBD2 (5 bases each). Trimming cost V 7 bases and J 0 bases, with 16 bases left between them. CDR1 is SNHLY, CDR2 FYNNEI, per germline. This CDR3 spans 15 amino acids.

This chain links TRBV5-1 with TRBJ1-3; D might be TRBD1 (6 bases). Germline V gene data show CDR1 as SGHRS and CDR2 as YFSETQ. With 4 bases removed from V and 6 bases from J, the gap between germline ends came to 11 bases. The CDR3 has 13 residues. The CDR3 loop reads CASSRDILNTIYF. CDR3 coding DNA: TGCGCCAGCAGCCGGGACATATTAAACACCATATATTTT. Supplemented by reference TRBV5-1 and TRBJ1-3, the full variable domain reads KAGVTQTPRYLIKTRGQQVTLSCSPISGHRSVSWYQQTPGQGLQFLFEYFSETQRNKGNFPGRFSGRQFSNSRSEMNVSTLELGDSALYLCASSRDILNTIYFGEGSWLTVV.

CDR3 DNA: TGTGCCATCACCCCGGGACAGCTAATGAACACCGGGGAGCTGTTTTTT. Amino acids: CAITPGQLMNTGELFF. The genes are TRBV10-3 and TRBJ2-2, with 7 positions matching TRBD1. Germline CDR1 reads ENHRY; CDR2 reads SYGVKD. The CDR3 spans 16 residues. After removal of 7 bases from V and 1 base from J, the junction contained 9 bases not matched to a gene.